These 6 T cell receptor beta chains were sequenced from one sample in a study of blood T cell repertoires in COVID-19. Data came from immunoSEQ multiplex PCR; TCRdb stores just in-frame clones and leaves some out. This sample yields some 240,000 clones, of which around 83% are seen a single time; approximately 10% belongs to the top ten. The sample taken for sequencing was peripheral blood. The receptors come from a man aged 45-65 years with active or convalescent COVID-19.

This chain uses TRBV10-3 with TRBJ1-5; 8 positions agree with TRBD1. Germline V gives CDR1 ENHRY, CDR2 SYGVKD. With 4 bases clipped from V and 2 bases from J, the junction kept 1 base outside the gene matches. The CDR3 runs 14 residues. CDR3 nucleotide sequence: TGTGCCATCAGTGTGGGACAGGGCAATCAGCCCCAGCATTTT. Protein product: CAISVGQGNQPQHF.

The V and J genes are TRBV2 and TRBJ1-2; TRBD1 matches at 10 bases. From germline, CDR1 is SNHLY and CDR2 FYNNEI. The CDR3 is 15 residues long. J lost 9 bases, V lost 5 bases, and 12 bases had no gene match. The CDR3 nucleotides are TGTGCCAGCAGTATAACCCCCGGGACAGGGGACAGCTACACCTTC. It is translated as CASSITPGTGDSYTF. Based on the CDR3 plus reference TRBV2 and TRBJ1-2, the full variable domain is EPEVTQTPSHQVTQMGQEVILRCVPISNHLYFYWYRQILGQKVEFLVSFYNNEISEKSEIFDDQFSVERPDGSNFTLKIRSTKLEDSAMYFCASSITPGTGDSYTFGSGTRLTVV.

The chain carries TRBV7-9 and TRBJ2-3; 8 nucleotides align to TRBD2. Losses at the gene ends were 4 bases for V and 0 bases for J; bases not matched to a gene: 3. CDR3 length: 15 amino acids. Germline-derived CDR1 and CDR2 are SEHNR and FQNEAQ (reference sequence). DNA of the CDR3: TGTGCCAGCAGCTACGGACTAGCTAGCACAGATACGCAGTATTTT. This sequence encodes CASSYGLASTDTQYF.

The rearrangement uses TRBV10-3 and TRBJ2-3, with 9 nucleotides matching TRBD2. CDR3 length: 16 amino acids. The junction had 5 bases not matched to a gene; V was cut back by 4 bases and J by 0 bases. Germline V gene lookup returns CDR1 ENHRY and CDR2 SYGVKD. The CDR3: CAISGLAGDSTDTQYF. CDR3 DNA sequence: TGTGCCATCAGTGGGTTAGCGGGGGATAGCACAGATACGCAGTATTTT.

This chain connects TRBV27 to TRBJ1-5; D unclear. Germline-derived CDR1 and CDR2 are MNHEY and SMNVEV (reference sequence). The CDR3 runs to 13 residues. Trimming took 2 bases from V and 4 from J, leaving 6 bases between them. Here the CDR3 DNA reads TGTGCCAGCAGTTTAGCCGGGAATCAGCCCCAGCATTTT. Residues: CASSLAGNQPQHF.

The rearrangement uses TRBV6-6 and TRBJ2-2; 11 bases line up with TRBD1. V lost 6 bases to trimming and J lost 7 bases; unmatched junction nucleotides: 4. The germline V gene encodes CDR1 MNHNY and CDR2 SVGAGI (reference sequence). The CDR3 runs 14 residues. The CDR3, as DNA: TGTGCCAGCAGCCCGGGACAGGGGGTCGGGGAGCTGTTTTTT. Translating it yields CASSPGQGVGELFF.